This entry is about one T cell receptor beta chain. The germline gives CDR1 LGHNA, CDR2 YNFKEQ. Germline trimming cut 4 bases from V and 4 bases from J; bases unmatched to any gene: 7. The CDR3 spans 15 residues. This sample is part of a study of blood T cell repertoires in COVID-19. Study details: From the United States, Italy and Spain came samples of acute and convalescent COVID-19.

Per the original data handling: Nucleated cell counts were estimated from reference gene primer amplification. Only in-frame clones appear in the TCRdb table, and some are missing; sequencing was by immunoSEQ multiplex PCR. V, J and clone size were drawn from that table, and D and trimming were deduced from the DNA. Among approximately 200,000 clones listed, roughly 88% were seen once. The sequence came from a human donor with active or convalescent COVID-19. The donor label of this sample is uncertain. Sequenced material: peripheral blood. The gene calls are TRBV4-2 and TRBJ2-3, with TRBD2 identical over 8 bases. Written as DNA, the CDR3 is TGTGCCAGCAGCCGAGAGCGGGGGCAAGCAGATACGCAGTATTTT. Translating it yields CASSRERGQADTQYF.